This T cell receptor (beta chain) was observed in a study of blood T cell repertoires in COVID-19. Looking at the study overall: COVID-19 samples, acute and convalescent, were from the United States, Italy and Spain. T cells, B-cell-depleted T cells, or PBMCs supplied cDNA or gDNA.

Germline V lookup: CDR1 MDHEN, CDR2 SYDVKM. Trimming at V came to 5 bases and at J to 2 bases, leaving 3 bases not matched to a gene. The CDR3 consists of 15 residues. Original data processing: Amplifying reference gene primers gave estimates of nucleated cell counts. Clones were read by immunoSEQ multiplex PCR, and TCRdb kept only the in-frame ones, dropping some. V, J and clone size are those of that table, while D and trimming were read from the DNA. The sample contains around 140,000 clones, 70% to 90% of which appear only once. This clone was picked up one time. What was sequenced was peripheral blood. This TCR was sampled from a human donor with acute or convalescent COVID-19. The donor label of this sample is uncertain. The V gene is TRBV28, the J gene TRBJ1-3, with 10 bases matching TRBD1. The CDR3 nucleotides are TGTGCCAGCAGTCCCGGGACAGGGGCTGGAAACACCATATATTTT. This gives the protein CASSPGTGAGNTIYF.